The 9 T cell receptor beta chains in this list originate from one sample, sequenced in a study of cytomegalovirus exposure and HLA in healthy donors. Profiling relied on immunoSEQ multiplex PCR, and the TCRdb table lists in-frame clones only, not all of them. The sample holds tens of thousands of clones, 90% to 95% seen once. The sample consisted of PBMCs. These receptors came from a young woman in good health and CMV-seronegative.

The rearrangement links TRBV18 to TRBJ2-2; D is undetermined. Per germline, CDR1 KGHSH and CDR2 LQKENI. The ends were cut back, 3 bases at V and 4 bases at J, with 9 bases in the middle. This CDR3 is built from 14 residues. CDR3 nucleotide sequence: TGTGCCAGCTCACCCCTACAGCTCACCGGGGAGCTGTTTTTT. This gives the protein CASSPLQLTGELFF.

The chain joins TRBV14 to TRBJ1-1, with a tentative D call TRBD1 (5 bases). CDR1 is SGHDN, CDR2 FVKESK, per germline. Trimming took off 4 bases at V and 6 bases at J, with 15 bases between the two ends. There are 14 residues in the CDR3. Here the CDR3 reads CASSRKRGVSEAFF. DNA for the CDR3: TGTGCCAGCAGCCGGAAACGGGGGGTATCTGAAGCTTTCTTT.

The rearrangement joins TRBV18 to TRBJ1-3, with no clear D. The CDR3 consists of 15 residues. Germline V gene data show CDR1 as KGHSH and CDR2 as LQKENI. Trimming took 3 bases from V and 0 from J, leaving 9 bases between them. CDR3: CASSPGGSSGNTIYF. DNA for the CDR3: TGTGCCAGCTCACCCGGCGGGAGCTCTGGAAACACCATATATTTT.

The genes are TRBV7-2 and TRBJ1-1; 8 bases agree with TRBD1. V gave up 0 bases and J gave up 1 base; unmatched junction bases: 4. The germline V gene has CDR1 SGHTA and CDR2 FQGNSA. There are 16 residues in the CDR3. The CDR3 DNA reads TGTGCCAGCAGCTTAGCGACCGGGACAGGGAACACTGAAGCTTTCTTT. As protein: CASSLATGTGNTEAFF.

The chain is built from TRBV5-8 and TRBJ2-7; D remains ambiguous. Trimming cost V 0 bases and J 3 bases, with 13 bases left between them. The length of the CDR3 is 15 residues. Looked up from germline, CDR1 is SGHTS and CDR2 is YDEGEE. The CDR3 spells CASSLGGDLYYEQYF. CDR3 coding DNA: TGTGCCAGCAGCTTGGGAGGCGACCTGTACTACGAGCAGTACTTC.

The chain uses TRBV6-6 and TRBJ1-1; no reliable D call. The CDR3 consists of 11 residues. CDR1 is MNHNY, CDR2 SVGAGI, per germline (reference sequence). With 8 bases removed from V and 2 bases from J, the gap between germline ends came to 6 bases. CDR3 bases: TGTGCCAGCCTGGCTAACACTGAAGCTTTCTTT. Protein product: CASLANTEAFF.

The chain carries TRBV4-3 and TRBJ2-3; 7 positions agree with TRBD2. The length of the CDR3 is 16 residues. The germline gives CDR1 LGHNA, CDR2 YSLEER. V was pared by 0 bases and J by 2 bases, with 5 bases of the junction left unmatched. In DNA, the CDR3 is TGCGCCAGCAGCCAAGACCTGGGGAGGGACACAGATACGCAGTATTTT. Its translation is CASSQDLGRDTDTQYF.

This sequence joins TRBV7-8 and TRBJ1-5, with no clear D. The CDR3 loop spans 17 amino acids. The germline gives CDR1 SGHVS, CDR2 FQNEAQ. Trimming removed 5 bases from V and 2 bases from J, with 19 bases in between. The CDR3 here is CASSQRRGFRGNQPQHF. The CDR3 region has the DNA TGTGCCAGCAGCCAGAGGCGGGGATTCCGGGGCAATCAGCCCCAGCATTTT.

The CDR3 DNA reads as TGTGCCAGCACCGCCAGGGAGCAGTTCTTC. Amino acids: CASTAREQFF. The chain employs TRBV7-9 and TRBJ2-1; D remains ambiguous. V dropped 7 bases and J dropped 10 bases, with 8 bases sitting between them. The CDR3 runs 10 residues. Germline values: CDR1 SEHNR, CDR2 FQNEAQ (reference sequence).